The 16 T cell receptor beta chains presented below share a single source sample, sequenced in a study of blood T cell repertoires in COVID-19. Data came from immunoSEQ multiplex PCR; TCRdb stores just in-frame clones and leaves some out. The sample shows some 78,000 clones, around nine tenths of them seen only once. Sequenced sample: peripheral blood. The receptors were gathered from a man aged 50 or older with active or convalescent COVID-19.

V and J are TRBV10-2 and TRBJ2-3; no clear D gene. The germline V gene encodes CDR1 WSHSY and CDR2 SAAADI. V lost 2 bases and J lost 0, with 9 bases in between. This CDR3 comprises 15 residues. The CDR3 spells CASSEGPASTDTQYF. DNA of the CDR3: TGCGCCAGCAGTGAGGGGCCGGCTAGCACAGATACGCAGTATTTT.

This chain connects TRBV18 to TRBJ2-1; maybe TRBD1 (5 bases). Looked up from germline, CDR1 is KGHSH and CDR2 is LQKENI. The CDR3 loop spans 12 amino acids. The V end was cut by 5 bases, the J end by 9 bases, with 11 bases between. CDR3 nucleotides: TGTGCCAGCTCAACCGGACAAGGTGAGCAGTTCTTC. Translated, it gives CASSTGQGEQFF.

The J gene is TRBJ2-3, the V gene TRBV12-3 or TRBV12-4; TRBD1 might be the D (5 bases). This CDR3 has 13 residues. Trimming left V 6 bases short and J 2 bases short, with 9 bases between. CDR3 region: CASSAGPTDTQYF. CDR3 DNA: TGTGCCAGCAGCGCAGGGCCCACAGATACGCAGTATTTT.

This clone was counted a single time. The junction differs from germline at one of its ends, possibly a read error. The rearrangement joins TRBV3-1 (or the pseudogene TRBV3-2) to TRBJ1-5; D unresolved. From germline, CDR1 is LGHDT and CDR2 YNNKEL (reference sequence). The CDR3 is made up of 14 amino acids. CDR3 coding DNA: TGTGCCAGCAGTCAAGGGCTTAGCAATCAGCCCCAGCATTTT. Amino acids: CASSQGLSNQPQHF.

V usage is TRBV10-2 and J usage is TRBJ2-4, with 8 bases aligning to TRBD1. J was trimmed by 0 bases and V by 10 bases; bases with no gene match: 8. The length of the CDR3 is 15 residues. CDR1 and CDR2 (germline): WSHSY, SAAADI. CDR3 nucleotides: TGCGCCACCTCGACAGGGGAGGTAGCCAAAAACATTCAGTACTTC. It encodes CATSTGEVAKNIQYF.

The chain combines TRBV20-1 with TRBJ1-1; no definite D call. This CDR3 has 11 residues. The germline gives CDR1 DFQATT, CDR2 SNEGSKA (reference sequence). CDR3 sequence (DNA): TGCAGAGCCCCGGGGAACACTGAAGCTTTCTTT. It is translated as CRAPGNTEAFF.

J is TRBJ1-6 and V is TRBV6-6; TRBD1 matches 7 bases. Losses at the gene ends were 0 bases for V and 6 bases for J; bases not matched to a gene: 5. In germline, CDR1 is MNHNY, CDR2 SVGAGI (reference sequence). This CDR3 contains 16 residues. The CDR3 spells CASSYSRGTANSPLHF. The CDR3 DNA sequence: TGTGCCAGCAGTTACTCGAGAGGGACAGCTAATTCACCCCTCCACTTT.

This clone showed up just once. The rearrangement joins TRBV7-8 to TRBJ2-5, with 9 nucleotides matching TRBD1. The J segment lost 4 bases and the V segment lost 5 bases, leaving 11 bases of the junction unmatched. The germline gives CDR1 SGHVS, CDR2 FQNEAQ. CDR3 length: 16 residues. The CDR3 bases are TGTGCCAGCAGCCCGATCAGGACAGGGGTTTCAGAGACCCAGTACTTC. This sequence encodes CASSPIRTGVSETQYF.

The chain couples TRBV28 to TRBJ1-5; weak D call: TRBD1 (5 bases). Per germline, CDR1 MDHEN and CDR2 SYDVKM. This CDR3 is 16 amino acids long. The V and J ends lost 5 bases and 0 bases respectively, with 14 bases between them. The CDR3, as DNA: TGTGCCAGCAGTCGGGGGGGACGAGATAGCAATCAGCCCCAGCATTTT. This encodes CASSRGGRDSNQPQHF.

The V and J genes are TRBV3-1 (or the pseudogene TRBV3-2) and TRBJ1-3; 9 bases are shared with TRBD1. J gave up 0 bases and V 7 bases, and 4 bases lay outside the gene matches. The CDR3 loop spans 15 amino acids. Germline values: CDR1 LGHDT, CDR2 YNNKEL (reference sequence). The CDR3 region is CASNPGQGSGNTIYF. CDR3 nucleotides: TGTGCCAGCAACCCGGGACAGGGCTCTGGAAACACCATATATTTT.

This clone has just one count. This CDR3 is also generated by other DNA sequences in the sample. The J gene is TRBJ2-1, the V gene TRBV28, with 9 bases fitting TRBD2. CDR3 length equals 17 residues. V dropped 4 bases and J dropped 4; count of bases not matched to a gene: 11. The germline CDR1 and CDR2 sequences are MDHEN and SYDVKM. CDR3 sequence reads: CASSSPGGAGGYNEQFF. CDR3 DNA sequence: TGTGCCAGCAGTTCCCCAGGTGGGGCGGGGGGGTACAATGAGCAGTTCTTC.

This chain links TRBV3-1 (or the pseudogene TRBV3-2) with TRBJ2-6; TRBD2 might be the D (6 bases). CDR1 and CDR2 (germline): LGHDT, YNNKEL (reference sequence). Trimming shortened V by 0 bases and J by 4 bases, and 10 bases separated the two germline ends. The CDR3 has 16 residues. The CDR3 sequence: CASSQEEGNGANVLTF. The CDR3 bases are TGTGCCAGCAGCCAAGAGGAGGGGAACGGGGCCAACGTCCTGACTTTC.

This clone appeared a few times. This chain uses TRBV7-2 with TRBJ2-1; 12 nucleotides align to TRBD2. Losses at the gene ends were 7 bases for V and 9 bases for J; bases not matched to a gene: 7. Germline CDR1 and CDR2: SGHTA and FQGNSA. This CDR3 spans 14 amino acids. This CDR3 reads CASKRLAGVGEQFF. In DNA form, the CDR3 reads TGTGCCAGCAAGAGACTAGCGGGGGTGGGTGAGCAGTTCTTC.

In nucleotides, the CDR3 is TGTGCCAGCAGTCCGGGGGGGACAGCCGCAATGAACACTGAAGCTTTCTTT. The encoded protein is CASSPGGTAAMNTEAFF. This rearrangement joins TRBV28 to TRBJ1-1, with TRBD1 matching 7 bases. The trim removed 5 bases at V and 0 bases at J, leaving 12 bases unmatched. The CDR3 is made up of 17 amino acids. Germline values: CDR1 MDHEN, CDR2 SYDVKM.

The rearrangement links TRBV7-9 to TRBJ1-4, with D possibly TRBD1 on 6 matching bases. There are 15 residues in the CDR3. CDR1 SEHNR and CDR2 FQNEAQ come from the germline V gene (reference sequence). Trimming took 1 base from V and 8 from J, leaving 14 bases between them. CDR3 region: CASSLVGGGGEKLFF. The CDR3 DNA reads as TGTGCCAGCAGCTTAGTGGGAGGGGGAGGCGAAAAACTGTTTTTT. The full variable domain, rest sourced from reference TRBV7-9 and TRBJ1-4, is DTGVSQNPRHKITKRGQNVTFRCDPISEHNRLYWYRQTLGQGPEFLTYFQNEAQLEKSRLLSDRFSAERPKGSFSTLEIQRTEQGDSAMYLCASSLVGGGGEKLFFGSGTQLSVL.

The rearrangement joins TRBV28 to TRBJ1-5, with D hard to call. This CDR3 comprises 16 residues. Trimming pared 6 bases from V and 6 bases from J, leaving 21 bases between. From germline, CDR1 is MDHEN and CDR2 SYDVKM. The CDR3 nucleotides read TGTGCCAGCAGCCCACCGCTTTTGAGTAGCGGTCAGCCCCAGCATTTT. This encodes CASSPPLLSSGQPQHF. The full variable domain, in which reference TRBV28 and TRBJ1-5 provide the parts outside the CDR3, is DVKVTQSSRYLVKRTGEKVFLECVQDMDHENMFWYRQDPGLGLRLIYFSYDVKMKEKGDIPEGYSVSREKKERFSLILESASTNQTSMYLCASSPPLLSSGQPQHFGDGTRLSIL.